These 9 T cell receptor beta chains were all obtained from the same sample, sequenced in a study of neoadjuvant anti-PD-1 for oral cavity cancer. TCRdb's table, derived via immunoSEQ multiplex PCR, lists solely in-frame clones and lacks some. The profile shows fewer than 90,000 clones, 70% to 90% of them singletons. Regarding time point: after neoadjuvant nivolumab, at surgical resection. The sample here was PBMCs, taken after nivolumab (anti-PD-1) treatment. The receptors were sampled from a person between 40 and 80 years old with oral cavity squamous cell carcinoma.

The rearrangement uses TRBV19 and TRBJ2-2; D ambiguous. The germline CDR1 and CDR2 sequences are LNHDA and SQIVND (reference sequence). The CDR3 has 11 amino acids. V lost 3 bases, J lost 9 bases, and 5 bases lay in between. The CDR3 loop reads CASSIGWELFF. Written as DNA, the CDR3 is TGTGCCAGTAGTATTGGCTGGGAGCTGTTTTTT.

This clone was seen only once. The rearrangement joins TRBV2 to TRBJ2-5, with 8 bases matching TRBD1. Per the germline V gene, CDR1 is SNHLY and CDR2 is FYNNEI. The CDR3 sequence is 13 residues long. The ends lost 8 bases at V and 2 bases at J; junction bases unmatched: 4. The CDR3: CASRTGPQETQYF. CDR3 DNA sequence: TGTGCCAGCCGGACAGGGCCTCAAGAGACCCAGTACTTC.

The V call is TRBV5-1, the J call TRBJ2-1; TRBD1 agrees at 10 bases. J lost 8 bases, V lost 4 bases, and 6 bases had no gene match. Germline V CDR1 and CDR2: SGHRS, YFSETQ. The CDR3 is made up of 14 amino acids. CDR3 sequence (DNA): TGCGCCAGCAGCCTGGGGACAGGGGTGGATGAGCAGTTCTTC. It translates to CASSLGTGVDEQFF.

This chain uses TRBV29-1 with TRBJ1-2, with a tentative D call TRBD1 (6 bases). The CDR3 length is 13 residues. V gave up 0 bases and J gave up 11 bases, with 16 bases separating them. The germline CDR1 and CDR2 sequences are SQVTM and ANQGSEA. The CDR3 loop reads CSVEDRGADDYTF. CDR3 sequence (DNA): TGCAGCGTTGAAGATCGGGGGGCCGACGATTACACCTTC.

The chain uses TRBV5-6 and TRBJ1-4, with D hard to call. The CDR3 has 14 amino acids. CDR1 SGHDT and CDR2 YYEEEE come from the germline V gene. Trimming removed 3 bases from V and 6 bases from J, with 12 bases in between. Written as DNA, the CDR3 is TGTGCCAGCAGCTCCCCTTGGAGTGATGAAAAACTGTTTTTT. Translating it yields CASSSPWSDEKLFF.

This clone turned up a few times. This chain connects TRBV11-2 to TRBJ2-7; 11 bases match TRBD2. J lost 3 bases, V lost 4 bases, and 2 bases had no gene match. Germline lookup yields CDR1 SGHAT and CDR2 FQNNGV. This CDR3 is 14 amino acids long. In DNA, the CDR3 is TGTGCCAGCAGCTCGGGGACTAGCGGCTACGAGCAGTACTTC. Its protein is CASSSGTSGYEQYF.

The V and J genes are TRBV7-9 and TRBJ1-3; 7 bases agree with TRBD1. CDR3 size: 18 residues. The V gene's germline CDR1 is SEHNR and CDR2 FQNEAQ (reference sequence). With 4 bases clipped from V and 4 bases from J, the junction kept 16 bases outside the gene matches. The CDR3 protein is CASSYPLGEGARGNTIYF. CDR3 bases: TGTGCCAGCAGCTACCCCCTTGGGGAGGGGGCAAGGGGAAACACCATATATTTT.

The chain combines TRBV6-5 with TRBJ2-7, with TRBD1 matching over 11 bases. Looked up from germline, CDR1 is MNHEY and CDR2 is SVGAGI. There are 15 residues in the CDR3. J lost 6 bases, V lost 6 bases, and 10 bases had no gene match. In DNA form, the CDR3 reads TGTGCCAGCAGCCGCCACCGGGACAGGGGGATCGAGCAGTACTTC. Translating gives CASSRHRDRGIEQYF.

This sequence joins TRBV27 and TRBJ2-7; D is possibly TRBD2 (7 bases). Deletions cut 4 bases from V and 3 bases from J, with 13 bases between. Per germline, CDR1 MNHEY and CDR2 SMNVEV (reference sequence). The CDR3 has 14 residues. This CDR3 is CASSYREGDYEQYF. DNA of the CDR3: TGTGCCAGCAGTTACAGGGAGGGCGACTACGAGCAGTACTTC.